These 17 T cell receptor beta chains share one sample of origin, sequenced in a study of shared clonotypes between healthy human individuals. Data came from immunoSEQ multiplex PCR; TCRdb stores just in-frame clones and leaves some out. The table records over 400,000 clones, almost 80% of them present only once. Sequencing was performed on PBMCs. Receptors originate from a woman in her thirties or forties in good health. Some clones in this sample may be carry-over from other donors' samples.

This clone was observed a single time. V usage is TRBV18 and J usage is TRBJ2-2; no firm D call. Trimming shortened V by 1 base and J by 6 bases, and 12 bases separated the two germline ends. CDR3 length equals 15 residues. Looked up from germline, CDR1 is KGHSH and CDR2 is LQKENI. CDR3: CASSPLGPEPGELFF. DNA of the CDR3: TGTGCCAGCTCACCACTGGGCCCCGAACCCGGGGAGCTGTTTTTT.

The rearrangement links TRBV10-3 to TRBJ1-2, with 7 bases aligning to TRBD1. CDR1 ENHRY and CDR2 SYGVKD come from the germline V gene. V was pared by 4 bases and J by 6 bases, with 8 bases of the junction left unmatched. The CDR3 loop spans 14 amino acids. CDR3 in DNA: TGTGCCATCAGTGCCTCCGGGACAGCAGATGGCTACACCTTC. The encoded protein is CAISASGTADGYTF.

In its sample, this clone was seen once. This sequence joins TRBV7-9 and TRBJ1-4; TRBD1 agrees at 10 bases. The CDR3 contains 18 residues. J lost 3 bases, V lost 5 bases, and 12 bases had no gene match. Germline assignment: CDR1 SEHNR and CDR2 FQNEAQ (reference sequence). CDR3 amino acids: CASSPYRDRGGANEKLFF. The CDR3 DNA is TGTGCCAGCAGCCCTTACCGGGACAGGGGAGGTGCTAATGAAAAACTGTTTTTT.

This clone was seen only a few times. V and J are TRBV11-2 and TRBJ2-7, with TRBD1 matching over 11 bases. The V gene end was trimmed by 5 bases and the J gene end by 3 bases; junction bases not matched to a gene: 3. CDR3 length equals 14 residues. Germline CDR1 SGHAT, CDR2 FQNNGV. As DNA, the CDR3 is TGTGCCAGCAGCGGGACAGGGGGTTACTACGAGCAGTACTTC. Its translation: CASSGTGGYYEQYF.

Here the CDR3 reads CASSDPQTQYF. The CDR3 DNA is TGTGCCAGCAGTGACCCGCAGACCCAGTACTTC. This rearrangement joins TRBV6-5 to TRBJ2-5; D not certain. This CDR3 region has 11 residues. V gave up 5 bases and J gave up 6 bases, with 7 bases separating them. CDR1 is MNHEY and CDR2 is SVGAGI in the germline V gene.

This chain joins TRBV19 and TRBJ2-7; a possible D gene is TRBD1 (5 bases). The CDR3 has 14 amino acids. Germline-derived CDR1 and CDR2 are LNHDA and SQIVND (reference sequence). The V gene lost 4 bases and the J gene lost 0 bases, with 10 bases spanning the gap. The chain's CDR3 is CASSNGRDSYEQYF. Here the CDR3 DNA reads TGTGCCAGTAGTAACGGCAGGGACTCCTACGAGCAGTACTTC. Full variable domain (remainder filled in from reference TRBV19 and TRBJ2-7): DGGITQSPKYLFRKEGQNVTLSCEQNLNHDAMYWYRQDPGQGLRLIYYSQIVNDFQKGDIAEGYSVSREKKESFPLTVTSAQKNPTAFYLCASSNGRDSYEQYFGPGTRLTVT.

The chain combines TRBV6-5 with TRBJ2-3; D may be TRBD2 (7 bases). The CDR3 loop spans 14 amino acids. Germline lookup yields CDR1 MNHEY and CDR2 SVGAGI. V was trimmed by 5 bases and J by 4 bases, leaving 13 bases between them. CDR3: CASSPGGAADTQYF. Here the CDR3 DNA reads TGTGCCAGCAGTCCTGGGGGGGCGGCAGATACGCAGTATTTT.

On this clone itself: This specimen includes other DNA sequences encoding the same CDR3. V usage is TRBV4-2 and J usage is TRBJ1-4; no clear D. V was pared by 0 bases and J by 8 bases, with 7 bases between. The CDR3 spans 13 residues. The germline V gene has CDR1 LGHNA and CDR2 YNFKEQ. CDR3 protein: CASSQDLGEKLFF. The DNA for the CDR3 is TGTGCCAGCAGCCAAGATCTAGGGGAAAAACTGTTTTTT.

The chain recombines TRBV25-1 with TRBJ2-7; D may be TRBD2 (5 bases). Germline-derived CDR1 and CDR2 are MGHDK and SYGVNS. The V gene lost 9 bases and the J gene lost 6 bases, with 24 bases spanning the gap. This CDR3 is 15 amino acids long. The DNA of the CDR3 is TGTGCCAGTCAACCAGCGGATACTACCCTACGCGAGCAGTACTTC. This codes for CASQPADTTLREQYF.

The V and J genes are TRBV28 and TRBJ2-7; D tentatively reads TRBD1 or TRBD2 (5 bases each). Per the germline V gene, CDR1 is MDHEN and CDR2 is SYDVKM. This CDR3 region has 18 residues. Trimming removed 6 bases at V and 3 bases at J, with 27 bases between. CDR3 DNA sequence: TGTGCCAGCAGGCCAGAGGGGCCCCAAGTTCGGGGATTCTACGAGCAGTACTTC. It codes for CASRPEGPQVRGFYEQYF.

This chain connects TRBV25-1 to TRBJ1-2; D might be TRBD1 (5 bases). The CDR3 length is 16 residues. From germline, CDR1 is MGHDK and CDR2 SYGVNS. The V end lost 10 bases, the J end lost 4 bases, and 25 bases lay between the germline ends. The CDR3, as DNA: TGTGCCAACTACCTGGGGGGGAATGCTTTGGGCTATGGCTACACCTTC. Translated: CANYLGGNALGYGYTF.

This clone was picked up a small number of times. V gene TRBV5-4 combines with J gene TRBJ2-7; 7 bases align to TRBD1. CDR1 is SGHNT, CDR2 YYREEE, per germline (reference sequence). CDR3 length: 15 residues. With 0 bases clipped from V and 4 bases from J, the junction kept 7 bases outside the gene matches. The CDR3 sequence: CASSLAGGSRYEQYF. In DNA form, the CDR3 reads TGTGCCAGCAGCTTGGCAGGGGGTTCCCGTTACGAGCAGTACTTC.

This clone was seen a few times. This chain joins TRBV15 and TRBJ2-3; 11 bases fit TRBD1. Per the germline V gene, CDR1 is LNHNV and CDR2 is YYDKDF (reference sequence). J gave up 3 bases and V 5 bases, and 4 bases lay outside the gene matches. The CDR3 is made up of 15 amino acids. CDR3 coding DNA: TGTGCCACCAGCCGGGACAGGGGGAAAACAGATACGCAGTATTTT. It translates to CATSRDRGKTDTQYF.

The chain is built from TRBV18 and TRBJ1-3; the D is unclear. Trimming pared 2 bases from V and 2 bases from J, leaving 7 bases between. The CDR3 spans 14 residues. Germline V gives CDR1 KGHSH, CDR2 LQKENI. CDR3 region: CASSPVGTGNTIYF. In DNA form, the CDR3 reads TGTGCCAGCTCACCAGTGGGTACTGGAAACACCATATATTTT.

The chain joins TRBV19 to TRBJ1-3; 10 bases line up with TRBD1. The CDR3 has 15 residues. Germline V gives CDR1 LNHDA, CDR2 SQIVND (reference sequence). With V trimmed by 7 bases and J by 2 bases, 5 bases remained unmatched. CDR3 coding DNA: TGTGCCAGTACCACCGGGACAGGGGCTGGAAACACCATATATTTT. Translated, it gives CASTTGTGAGNTIYF.

CDR3 amino acids: CASRLSGSNEQFF. In DNA, the CDR3 is TGTGCCAGCAGGCTCAGCGGGAGTAATGAGCAGTTCTTC. The genes are TRBV27 and TRBJ2-1; 8 nucleotides match TRBD2. With V trimmed by 6 bases and J by 7 bases, 5 bases remained unmatched. Germline assignment: CDR1 MNHEY and CDR2 SMNVEV (reference sequence). CDR3 size: 13 residues.

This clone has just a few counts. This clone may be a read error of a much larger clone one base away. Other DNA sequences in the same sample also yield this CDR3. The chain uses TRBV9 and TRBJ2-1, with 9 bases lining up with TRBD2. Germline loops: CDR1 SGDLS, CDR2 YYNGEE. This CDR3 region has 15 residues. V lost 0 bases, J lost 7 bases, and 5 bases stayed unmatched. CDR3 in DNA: TGTGCCAGCAGCGTAGAAGGCGGGAGGGGTAATGAGCAGTTCTTC. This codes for CASSVEGGRGNEQFF.